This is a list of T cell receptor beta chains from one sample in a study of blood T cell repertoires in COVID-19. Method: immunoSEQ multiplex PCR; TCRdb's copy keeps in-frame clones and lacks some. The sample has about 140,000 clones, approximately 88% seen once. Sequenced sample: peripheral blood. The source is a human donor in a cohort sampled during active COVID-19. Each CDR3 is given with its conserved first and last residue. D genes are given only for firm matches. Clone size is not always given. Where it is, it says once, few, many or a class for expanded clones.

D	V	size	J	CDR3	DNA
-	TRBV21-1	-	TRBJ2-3	CASRSRNRGGRERITDTQYF	TGTGCCAGCAGAAGTCGGAATCGGGGCGGGCGGGAGAGGATCACAGATACGCAGTATTTT
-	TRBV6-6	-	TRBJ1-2	CASSYVGGGNYGYTF	TGTGCCAGCAGTTACGTGGGGGGGGGTAACTATGGCTACACCTTC
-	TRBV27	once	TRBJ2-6	CASSLGRIGANVLTF	TGTGCCAGCAGTTTAGGGCGCATTGGGGCCAACGTCCTGACTTTC
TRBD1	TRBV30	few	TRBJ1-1	CAWSRQGDTEAFF	TGTGCCTGGAGTCGACAGGGCGACACTGAAGCTTTCTTT
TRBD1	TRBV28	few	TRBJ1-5	CASSPGGGNQPQHF	TGTGCCAGCAGTCCAGGGGGCGGCAATCAGCCCCAGCATTTT
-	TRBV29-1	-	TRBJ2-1	CSVEGAANNEQFF	TGCAGCGTTGAAGGGGCAGCCAACAATGAGCAGTTCTTC
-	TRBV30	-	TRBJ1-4	CAWSVTATNEKLFF	TGTGCCTGGAGTGTAACAGCAACTAATGAAAAACTGTTTTTT
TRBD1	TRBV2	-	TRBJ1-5	CASSALRGPMFNQPQHF	TGTGCCAGCAGTGCCCTCAGGGGGCCGATGTTCAATCAGCCCCAGCATTTT
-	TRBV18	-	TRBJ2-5	CASSLRGAWETQYF	TGTGCCAGCTCACTACGGGGAGCGTGGGAGACCCAGTACTTC
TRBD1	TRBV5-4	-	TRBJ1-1	CASSSTGGTEAFF	TGTGCCAGCAGCTCGACAGGGGGCACTGAAGCTTTCTTT
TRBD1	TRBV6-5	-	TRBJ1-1	CASSLKTGGVTEAFF	TGTGCCAGCAGTCTTAAGACAGGGGGTGTCACTGAAGCTTTCTTT
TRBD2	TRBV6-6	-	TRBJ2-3	CASSYSGRGTDTQYF	TGTGCCAGCAGTTACAGCGGGAGAGGTACAGATACGCAGTATTTT
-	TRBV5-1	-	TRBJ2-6	CASSRTRSGANVLTF	TGCGCCAGCAGCAGAACGAGGTCTGGGGCCAACGTCCTGACTTTC
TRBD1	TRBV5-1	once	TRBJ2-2	CASSTGQGTGELFF	TGCGCCAGCAGCACTGGACAGGGGACCGGGGAGCTGTTTTTT
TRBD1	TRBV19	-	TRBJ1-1	CASSVGQGEGTEAFF	TGTGCCAGTAGTGTGGGACAGGGAGAGGGCACTGAAGCTTTCTTT
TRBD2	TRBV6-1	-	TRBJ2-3	CASSVLRTSGTDTQYF	TGTGCCAGCAGTGTTCTTAGGACTAGCGGCACAGATACGCAGTATTTT
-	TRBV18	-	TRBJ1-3	CASSPPGRGFSGNTIYF	TGTGCCAGCTCACCACCGGGCAGGGGCTTCTCTGGAAACACCATATATTTT
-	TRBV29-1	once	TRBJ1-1	CSVDRPQDNTEAFF	TGCAGCGTTGATAGGCCGCAGGATAACACTGAAGCTTTCTTT
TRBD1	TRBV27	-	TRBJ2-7	CASSFDLGQVAYEQYF	TGTGCCAGCAGTTTTGATTTAGGACAGGTGGCCTACGAGCAGTACTTC
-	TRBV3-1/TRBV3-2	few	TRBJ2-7	CASSHGTQAYEQYF	TGTGCCAGCAGCCACGGGACACAAGCCTACGAGCAGTACTTC